The T cell receptor (beta chain) described here comes from a study of blood T cell repertoires in COVID-19. The CDR3 covers 14 residues. Germline assignment: CDR1 SNHLY and CDR2 FYNNEI. Trimming took 6 bases from V and 6 from J; bases not matched to a gene: 10. Participant-given clinical history determined each cohort assignment. Donors of Cohort 3 who recovered were those that had two negative PCRs, clearance, or symptom resolution. In the original analysis: Estimated nucleated cell counts came from reference gene primer amplification. Data came from immunoSEQ multiplex PCR; TCRdb stores just in-frame clones and leaves some out. The V and J calls and clone size were taken over from that table, and D and trimming were inferred from the DNA. The table records about 400,000 clones, about 90% of them present only once.

The sample consisted of PBMCs or T cells enriched from blood (not recorded which). V is TRBV2 and J is TRBJ2-7, with TRBD1 matching 8 bases. The sequence was obtained from a woman younger than 45 who had recovered from COVID-19. CDR3 protein: CASRITGTGTEQYF. Written as DNA, the CDR3 is TGTGCCAGCAGAATAACCGGGACAGGTACCGAGCAGTACTTC.